This is a list of T cell receptor beta chains from one sample in a study of OX40 agonist ivuxolimab in advanced cancers. This table comes from immunoSEQ multiplex PCR, and its TCRdb copy is limited to in-frame clones, with some not included. The sample lists over 75,000 clones; approximately 90% were seen once. The material sequenced was CD4+ or CD8+ T cells sorted from blood, taken in a trial of the OX40 agonist ivuxolimab. These receptor sequences come from an adult with an advanced solid tumor such as melanoma, head and neck, liver or kidney cancer. The CDR3 runs from the conserved cysteine through the conserved F or W. A D gene is named only where the DNA matches it firmly. Clone size is given for some rows only: seen once, a few or many times, or a class if the clone is expanded.

TRBD2	once	TRBJ2-7	TRBV5-4	15	CASSLRLAGDYEQYF	TGTGCCAGCAGCCTGAGACTAGCGGGGGACTACGAGCAGTACTTC
TRBD2	.	TRBJ2-5	TRBV5-4	14	CASSSATSEETQYF	TGTGCCAGCAGCTCCGCGACTAGCGAGGAGACCCAGTACTTC
TRBD2	.	TRBJ2-7	TRBV18	14	CASSPGLAGYEQYF	TGTGCCAGCTCACCCGGACTAGCGGGGTACGAGCAGTACTTC
.	.	TRBJ2-7	TRBV7-2	15	CASSLGGLISYEQYF	TGTGCCAGCAGCTTAGGGGGGTTAATCTCCTACGAGCAGTACTTC
.	.	TRBJ1-3	TRBV5-1	16	CASSPGGNSRGNTIYF	TGCGCCAGCAGCCCCGGAGGTAACAGCCGAGGAAACACCATATATTTT
.	.	TRBJ1-1	TRBV11-2	14	CASSQTGSFPEAFF	TGTGCCAGCAGTCAGACAGGTTCTTTCCCTGAAGCTTTCTTT
TRBD1	.	TRBJ2-7	TRBV6-5	14	CASSYRRDSGEQYF	TGTGCCAGCAGTTACCGACGGGACAGCGGCGAGCAGTACTTC
TRBD1	.	TRBJ1-5	TRBV2	17	CASSNPTGGRSNQPQHF	TGTGCCAGCAGCAATCCGACAGGGGGCCGGAGCAATCAGCCCCAGCATTTT
TRBD1	.	TRBJ2-2	TRBV7-2	16	CASRYSGTGNTGELFF	TGTGCCAGCAGGTATTCCGGGACAGGGAACACCGGGGAGCTGTTTTTT
TRBD1	.	TRBJ2-7	TRBV10-3	15	CAISAPGQVGYEQYF	TGTGCCATCAGTGCCCCGGGACAGGTTGGATACGAGCAGTACTTC
.	.	TRBJ2-7	TRBV12-5	16	CASGLTPRTVTYEQYF	TGTGCTAGTGGTTTGACCCCTCGGACCGTAACCTACGAGCAGTACTTC
TRBD1	.	TRBJ2-7	TRBV27	15	CASSSSGTGGYEQYF	TGTGCCAGCAGTTCCTCCGGGACAGGGGGCTACGAGCAGTACTTC
TRBD1	.	TRBJ2-5	TRBV7-9	15	CASSLMGQTLEDQYF	TGTGCCAGCAGCCTTATGGGACAGACCCTCGAGGACCAGTACTTC
TRBD2	few	TRBJ2-6	TRBV29-1	17	CSVDFSGGSSGANVLTF	TGCAGCGTTGATTTTTCGGGAGGAAGCTCTGGGGCCAACGTCCTGACTTTC
.	.	TRBJ2-2	TRBV7-2	15	CASSLSPGFPGELFF	TGTGCCAGCAGTTTATCACCAGGGTTCCCCGGGGAGCTGTTTTTT
.	.	TRBJ2-7	TRBV28	13	CASSLVGAYEQYF	TGTGCCAGCAGTCTAGTCGGGGCCTACGAGCAGTACTTC
.	few	TRBJ1-5	TRBV19	16	CASSISYGAGVQPQHF	TGTGCCAGTAGCATCTCCTATGGGGCAGGGGTCCAGCCCCAGCATTTT
.	.	TRBJ2-2	TRBV10-3	15	CAISQGGVGTGELFF	TGTGCCATCAGTCAGGGTGGGGTTGGCACCGGGGAGCTGTTTTTT
.	.	TRBJ2-1	TRBV7-2	15	CASSLSGPSYNEQFF	TGTGCCAGCAGCTTATCGGGTCCCTCCTACAATGAGCAGTTCTTC
TRBD2	.	TRBJ2-7	TRBV6-4	15	CASSGTSGSSYEQYF	TGTGCCAGCAGTGGTACTAGCGGGAGCTCCTACGAGCAGTACTTC
TRBD1	.	TRBJ2-2	TRBV13	17	CASSSPGQGRNTGELFF	TGTGCCAGCAGCTCCCCGGGACAGGGCCGAAACACCGGGGAGCTGTTTTTT
TRBD1	.	TRBJ2-3	TRBV7-9	14	CASSRTGGTDTQYF	TGTGCCAGCAGCAGGACAGGCGGCACAGATACGCAGTATTTT
.	.	TRBJ2-2	TRBV9	15	CASSGRTGGAGELFF	TGTGCCAGCAGCGGAAGAACCGGCGGCGCCGGGGAGCTGTTTTTT
.	.	TRBJ1-4	TRBV7-9	14	CASSLEIQREKLFF	TGTGCCAGCAGCTTAGAGATCCAGAGGGAAAAACTGTTTTTT
TRBD2	.	TRBJ2-5	TRBV5-8	15	CASSLLAGGLETQYF	TGTGCCAGCAGCTTGCTAGCGGGAGGTTTGGAGACCCAGTACTTC
TRBD1	.	TRBJ1-5	TRBV18	14	CASSPGQGGQPQHF	TGTGCCAGCTCCCCGGGACAGGGAGGTCAGCCCCAGCATTTT
TRBD2	.	TRBJ2-7	TRBV11-1	17	CASSWGGTSGSLYEQYF	TGTGCCAGCAGCTGGGGGGGGACTAGCGGCAGCCTGTACGAGCAGTACTTC
TRBD2	.	TRBJ2-1	TRBV5-1	14	CASSSGLASNEQFF	TGCGCCAGCAGCTCGGGACTAGCATCCAATGAGCAGTTCTTC
.	.	TRBJ1-1	TRBV28	11	CASKVHTEAFF	TGTGCCAGCAAAGTTCACACTGAAGCTTTCTTT
.	.	TRBJ2-3	TRBV5-6	11	CASSYTDTQYF	TGTGCCAGCAGCTACACAGATACGCAGTATTTT
.	.	TRBJ2-7	TRBV7-8	15	CASSLGAGTSDEQYF	TGTGCCAGCAGCTTAGGGGCGGGAACCTCAGACGAGCAGTACTTC
.	.	TRBJ1-1	TRBV11-2	14	CASSPAGINTEAFF	TGTGCCAGCAGCCCGGCGGGGATAAACACTGAAGCTTTCTTT
TRBD2	.	TRBJ2-2	TRBV5-5	19	CASSPWGVAGTPGTGELFF	TGTGCCAGCAGCCCTTGGGGGGTAGCGGGAACCCCGGGTACCGGGGAGCTGTTTTTT
TRBD2	.	TRBJ2-1	TRBV11-2	18	CASSLVGRGLAGHNEQFF	TGTGCCAGCAGCTTAGTAGGAAGGGGACTAGCGGGACACAATGAGCAGTTCTTC
.	.	TRBJ2-7	TRBV18	14	CASSPGMVGYEQYF	TGTGCCAGCTCACCGGGGATGGTAGGTTACGAGCAGTACTTC
TRBD2	.	TRBJ2-7	TRBV25-1	14	CASSVAGPPYEQYF	TGTGCCAGCAGTGTAGCGGGTCCCCCCTACGAGCAGTACTTC
.	.	TRBJ2-5	TRBV30	13	CALGQGPQETQYF	TGTGCCTTGGGGCAGGGCCCCCAAGAGACCCAGTACTTC
TRBD2	.	TRBJ2-1	TRBV28	17	CASSLWVAGAAYNEQFF	TGTGCCAGCAGTTTATGGGTAGCGGGAGCTGCCTACAATGAGCAGTTCTTC
.	.	TRBJ2-2	TRBV25-1	16	CASSVMGARETGELFF	TGTGCCAGCTCAGTGATGGGGGCTAGGGAAACCGGGGAGCTGTTTTTT
TRBD2	.	TRBJ2-1	TRBV7-9	16	CASSSLAGGTNNEQFF	TGTGCCAGCAGCTCTCTAGCGGGAGGGACGAACAATGAGCAGTTCTTC
.	once	TRBJ2-7	TRBV7-2	15	CASSFRRGLTYEQYF	TGTGCCAGCAGCTTCAGGAGGGGGCTCACCTACGAGCAGTACTTC
TRBD1	.	TRBJ2-5	TRBV6-5	12	CASRTGGYDQYF	TGTGCCAGCAGGACAGGGGGGTATGACCAGTACTTC
TRBD1	.	TRBJ2-7	TRBV7-2	14	CASSFLDRAYEQYF	TGTGCCAGCAGCTTTTTAGACAGGGCCTACGAGCAGTACTTC
.	.	TRBJ2-7	TRBV9	12	CASSDQGYEQYF	TGTGCCAGCAGCGACCAGGGGTACGAGCAGTACTTC
.	.	TRBJ2-6	TRBV5-5	15	CASSPRGDGANVLTF	TGTGCCAGCAGCCCGAGGGGGGATGGGGCCAACGTCCTGACTTTC
.	.	TRBJ2-1	TRBV2	15	CASSDSSSRYNEQFF	TGTGCCAGCAGTGATAGTAGTTCCCGGTACAATGAGCAGTTCTTC
.	.	TRBJ2-1	TRBV27	14	CASSRSSRDGEQFF	TGTGCCAGCAGCCGCTCGAGTAGAGATGGTGAGCAGTTCTTC
.	.	TRBJ2-1	TRBV6-5	13	CASSYTPSTPSIF	TGTGCCAGCAGTTACACGCCATCCACACCTTCGATCTTC
.	.	TRBJ2-5	TRBV7-2	14	CASSLVQGGETQYF	TGTGCCAGCAGCTTAGTGCAGGGGGGGGAGACCCAGTACTTC